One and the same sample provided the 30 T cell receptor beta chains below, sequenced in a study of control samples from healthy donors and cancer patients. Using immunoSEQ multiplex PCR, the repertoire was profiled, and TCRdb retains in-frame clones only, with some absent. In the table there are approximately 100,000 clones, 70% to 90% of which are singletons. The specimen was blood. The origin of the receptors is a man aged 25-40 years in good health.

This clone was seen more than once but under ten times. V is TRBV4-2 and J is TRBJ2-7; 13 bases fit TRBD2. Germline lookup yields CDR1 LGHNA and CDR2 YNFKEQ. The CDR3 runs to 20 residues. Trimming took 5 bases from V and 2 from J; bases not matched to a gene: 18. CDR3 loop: CASSFLDRGLTSGRAYEQYF. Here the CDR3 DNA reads TGTGCCAGCAGCTTCCTCGACAGGGGGCTAACTAGCGGGAGGGCCTACGAGCAGTACTTC.

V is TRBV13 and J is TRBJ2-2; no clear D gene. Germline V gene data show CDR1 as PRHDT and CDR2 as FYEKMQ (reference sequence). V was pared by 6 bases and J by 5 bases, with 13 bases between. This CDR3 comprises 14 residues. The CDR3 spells CASRPNRWTGELFF. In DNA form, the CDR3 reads TGTGCCAGCAGGCCAAACCGGTGGACCGGGGAGCTGTTTTTT.

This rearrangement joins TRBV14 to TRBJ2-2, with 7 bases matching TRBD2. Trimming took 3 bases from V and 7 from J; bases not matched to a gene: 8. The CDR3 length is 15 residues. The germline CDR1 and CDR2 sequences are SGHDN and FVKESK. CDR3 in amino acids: CASSHRVGLGGELFF. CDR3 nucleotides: TGTGCCAGCAGCCATCGGGTAGGACTAGGCGGGGAGCTGTTTTTT.

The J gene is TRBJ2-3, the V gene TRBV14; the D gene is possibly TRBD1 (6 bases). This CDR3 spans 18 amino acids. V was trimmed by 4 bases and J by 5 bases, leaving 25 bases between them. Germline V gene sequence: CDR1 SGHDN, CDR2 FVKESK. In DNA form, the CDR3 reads TGTGCCAGCAGCCGAGACCTAGGGACACGGAGGATCGTAGATACGCAGTATTTT. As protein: CASSRDLGTRRIVDTQYF.

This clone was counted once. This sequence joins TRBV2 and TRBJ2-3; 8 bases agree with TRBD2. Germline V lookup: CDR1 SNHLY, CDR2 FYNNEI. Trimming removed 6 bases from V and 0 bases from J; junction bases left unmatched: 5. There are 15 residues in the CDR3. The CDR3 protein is CASSLAGASTDTQYF. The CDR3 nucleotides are TGTGCCAGCAGCCTAGCGGGCGCTAGCACAGATACGCAGTATTTT.

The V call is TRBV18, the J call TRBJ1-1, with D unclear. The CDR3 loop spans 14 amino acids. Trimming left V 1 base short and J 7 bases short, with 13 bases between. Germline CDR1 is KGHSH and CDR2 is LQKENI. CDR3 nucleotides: TGTGCCAGCTCACCACGGTCACAAACGCATGAAGCTTTCTTT. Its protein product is CASSPRSQTHEAFF.

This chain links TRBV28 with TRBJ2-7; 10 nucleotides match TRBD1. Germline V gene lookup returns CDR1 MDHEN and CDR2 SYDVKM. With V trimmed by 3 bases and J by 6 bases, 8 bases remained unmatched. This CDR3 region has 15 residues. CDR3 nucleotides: TGTGCCAGCAGTTTGGAGGACAGGGGGGACCGCGAGCAGTACTTC. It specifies CASSLEDRGDREQYF.

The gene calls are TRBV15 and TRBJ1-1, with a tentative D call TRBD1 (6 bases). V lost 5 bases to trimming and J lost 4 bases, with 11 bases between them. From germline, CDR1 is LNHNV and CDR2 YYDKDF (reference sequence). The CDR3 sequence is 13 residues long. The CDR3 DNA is TGTGCCACCAGCCCCGGAGGGGGCACTGAAGCTTTCTTT. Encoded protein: CATSPGGGTEAFF.

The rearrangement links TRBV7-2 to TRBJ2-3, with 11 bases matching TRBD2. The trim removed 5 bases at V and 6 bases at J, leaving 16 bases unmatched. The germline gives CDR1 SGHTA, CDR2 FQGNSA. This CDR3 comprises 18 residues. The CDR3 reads CASSQEPGLAVRRDTQYF. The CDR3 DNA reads TGTGCCAGCAGCCAAGAACCGGGACTAGCGGTGAGGAGGGATACGCAGTATTTT.

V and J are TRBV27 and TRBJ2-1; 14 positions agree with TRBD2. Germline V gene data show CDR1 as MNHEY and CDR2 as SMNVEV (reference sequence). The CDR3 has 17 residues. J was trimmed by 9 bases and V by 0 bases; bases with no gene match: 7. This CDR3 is CASSLSTGLAGAGEQFF. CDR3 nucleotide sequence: TGTGCCAGCAGTTTATCGACGGGACTAGCGGGAGCTGGTGAGCAGTTCTTC.

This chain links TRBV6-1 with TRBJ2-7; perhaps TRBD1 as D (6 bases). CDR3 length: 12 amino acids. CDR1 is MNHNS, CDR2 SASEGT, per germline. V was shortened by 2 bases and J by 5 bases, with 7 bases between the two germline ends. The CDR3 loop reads CASSENRDEQYF. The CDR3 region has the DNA TGTGCCAGCAGTGAAAACAGGGACGAGCAGTACTTC.

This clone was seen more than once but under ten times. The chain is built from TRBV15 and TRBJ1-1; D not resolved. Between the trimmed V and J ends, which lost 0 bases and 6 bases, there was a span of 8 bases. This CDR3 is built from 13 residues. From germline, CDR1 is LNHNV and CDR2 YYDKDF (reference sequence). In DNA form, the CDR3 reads TGTGCCACCAGCAGAGACTGGCAGGCTGAAGCTTTCTTT. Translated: CATSRDWQAEAFF.

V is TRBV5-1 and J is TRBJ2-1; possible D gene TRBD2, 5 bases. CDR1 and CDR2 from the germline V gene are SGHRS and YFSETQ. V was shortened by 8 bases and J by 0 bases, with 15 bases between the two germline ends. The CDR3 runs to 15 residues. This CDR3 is CASNKAVSSYNEQFF. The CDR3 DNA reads TGCGCCAGTAACAAAGCGGTAAGCTCCTACAATGAGCAGTTCTTC.

For the CDR3, the DNA is TGTGCCAGCAGCTCCCATCTGCGTAGTGGGACACGTCCCTACGAGCAGTACTTC. The encoded protein is CASSSHLRSGTRPYEQYF. V usage is TRBV11-3 and J usage is TRBJ2-7; possibly TRBD1 for D (6 bases). Germline lookup yields CDR1 SGHNT and CDR2 YENEEA. The CDR3 runs 18 residues. Trimming shortened V by 4 bases and J by 2 bases, and 24 bases separated the two germline ends.

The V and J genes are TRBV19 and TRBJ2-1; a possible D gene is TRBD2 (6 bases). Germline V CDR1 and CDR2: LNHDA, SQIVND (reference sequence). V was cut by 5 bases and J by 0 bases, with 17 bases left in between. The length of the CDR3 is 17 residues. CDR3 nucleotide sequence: TGTGCCAGTAGTCCCCCCCGGGGGTACAGCTCCTACAATGAGCAGTTCTTC. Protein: CASSPPRGYSSYNEQFF.

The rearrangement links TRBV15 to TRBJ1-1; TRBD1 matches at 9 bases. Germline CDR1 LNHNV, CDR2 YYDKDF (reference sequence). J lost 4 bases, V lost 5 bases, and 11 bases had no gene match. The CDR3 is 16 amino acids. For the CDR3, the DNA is TGTGCCACCAGCCCACACCGGGACAGGGCACTCACTGAAGCTTTCTTT. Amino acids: CATSPHRDRALTEAFF.

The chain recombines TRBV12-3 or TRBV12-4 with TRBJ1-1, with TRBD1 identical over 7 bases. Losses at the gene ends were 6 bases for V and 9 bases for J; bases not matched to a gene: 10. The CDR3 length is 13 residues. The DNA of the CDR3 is TGTGCCAGCAGACCCCGCGTACAGGGGAAAGCTTTCTTT. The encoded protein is CASRPRVQGKAFF.

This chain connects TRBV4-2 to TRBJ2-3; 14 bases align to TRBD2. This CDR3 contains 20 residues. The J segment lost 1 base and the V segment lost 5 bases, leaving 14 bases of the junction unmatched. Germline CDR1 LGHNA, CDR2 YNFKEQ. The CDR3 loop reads CASSSQTGTSGSVGTDTQYF. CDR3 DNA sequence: TGTGCCAGCAGCTCCCAAACCGGGACTAGCGGGAGTGTGGGCACAGATACGCAGTATTTT.

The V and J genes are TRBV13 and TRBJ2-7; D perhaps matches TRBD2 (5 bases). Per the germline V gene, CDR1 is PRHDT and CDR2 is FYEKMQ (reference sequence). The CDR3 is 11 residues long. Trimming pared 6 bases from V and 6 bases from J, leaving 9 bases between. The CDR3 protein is CASRLRAEQYF. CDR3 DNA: TGTGCCAGCAGATTGAGGGCCGAGCAGTACTTC.

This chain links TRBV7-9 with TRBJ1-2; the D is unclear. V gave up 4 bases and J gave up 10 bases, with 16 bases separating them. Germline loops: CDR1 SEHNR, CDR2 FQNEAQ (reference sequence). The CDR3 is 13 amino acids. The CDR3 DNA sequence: TGTGCCAGCAGCTCCCGTATATTGTTCGACTACACCTTC. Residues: CASSSRILFDYTF.

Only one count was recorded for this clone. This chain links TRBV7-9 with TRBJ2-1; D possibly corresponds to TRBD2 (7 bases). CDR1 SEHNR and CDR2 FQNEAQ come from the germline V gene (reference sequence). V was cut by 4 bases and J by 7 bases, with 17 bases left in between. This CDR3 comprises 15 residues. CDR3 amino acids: CASSYAGAGENEQFF. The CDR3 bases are TGTGCCAGCAGCTACGCGGGGGCCGGGGAGAATGAGCAGTTCTTC.

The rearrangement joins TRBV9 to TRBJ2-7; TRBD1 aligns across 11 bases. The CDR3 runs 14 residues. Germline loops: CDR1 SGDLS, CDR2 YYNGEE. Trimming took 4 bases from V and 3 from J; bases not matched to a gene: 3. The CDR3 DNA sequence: TGTGCCAGCAGCTCCGGGACAGGGGGCTACGAGCAGTACTTC. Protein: CASSSGTGGYEQYF. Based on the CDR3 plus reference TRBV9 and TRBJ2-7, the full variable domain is DSGVTQTPKHLITATGQRVTLRCSPRSGDLSVYWYQQSLDQGLQFLIQYYNGEERAKGNILERFSAQQFPDLHSELNLSSLELGDSALYFCASSSGTGGYEQYFGPGTRLTVT.

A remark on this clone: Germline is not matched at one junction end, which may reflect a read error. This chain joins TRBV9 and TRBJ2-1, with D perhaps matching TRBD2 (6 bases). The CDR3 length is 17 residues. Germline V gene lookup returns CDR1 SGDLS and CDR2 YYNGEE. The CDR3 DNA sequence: TGTGCCAGCAGCCTCTCGTCAAGGCGGGATTTCTACTATGAGCAGTTCTTC. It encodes CASSLSSRRDFYYEQFF.

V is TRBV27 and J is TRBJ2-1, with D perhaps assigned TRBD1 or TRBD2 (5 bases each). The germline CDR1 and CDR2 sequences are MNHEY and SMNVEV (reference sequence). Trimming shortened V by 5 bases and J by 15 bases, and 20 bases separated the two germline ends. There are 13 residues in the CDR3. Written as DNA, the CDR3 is TGTGCCAGCAGTAACTATGATCAACCGGGACCGTTCTTC. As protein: CASSNYDQPGPFF.

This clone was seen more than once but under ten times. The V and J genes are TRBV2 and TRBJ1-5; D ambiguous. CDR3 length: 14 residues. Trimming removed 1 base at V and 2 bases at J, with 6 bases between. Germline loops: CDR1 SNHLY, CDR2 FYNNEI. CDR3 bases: TGTGCCAGCAGTGAAGAAATGGGCAATCAGCCCCAGCATTTT. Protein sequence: CASSEEMGNQPQHF.

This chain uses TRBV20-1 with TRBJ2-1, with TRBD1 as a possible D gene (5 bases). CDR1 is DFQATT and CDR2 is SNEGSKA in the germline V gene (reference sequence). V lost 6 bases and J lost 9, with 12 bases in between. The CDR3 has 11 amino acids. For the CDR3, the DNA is TGCAGTGCCAAAAGGACATCTGAGCAGTTCTTC. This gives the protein CSAKRTSEQFF.

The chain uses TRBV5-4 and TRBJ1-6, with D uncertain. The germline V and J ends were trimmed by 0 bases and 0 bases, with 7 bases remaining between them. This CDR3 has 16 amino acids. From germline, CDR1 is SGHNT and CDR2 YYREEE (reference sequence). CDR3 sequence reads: CASSLGASSYNSPLHF. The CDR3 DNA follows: TGTGCCAGCAGCTTGGGGGCTAGCTCCTATAATTCACCCCTCCACTTT.

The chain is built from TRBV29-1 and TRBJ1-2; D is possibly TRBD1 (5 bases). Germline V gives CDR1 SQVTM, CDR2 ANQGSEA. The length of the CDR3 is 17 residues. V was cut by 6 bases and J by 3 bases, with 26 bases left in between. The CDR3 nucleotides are TGCAGCGTCGCCCCCTTTCCAGGGAGAGGAGAGGACTATGGCTACACCTTC. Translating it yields CSVAPFPGRGEDYGYTF.

The CDR3 DNA is TGTGCCAGCAGTCTCGAAGGGAATTCACCCCTCCACTTT. Its translation: CASSLEGNSPLHF. The V and J genes are TRBV6-4 and TRBJ1-6; D uncertain. The germline V gene encodes CDR1 MRHNA and CDR2 SNTAGT. This CDR3 is built from 13 residues. V gave up 5 bases and J gave up 7 bases, with 9 bases separating them.

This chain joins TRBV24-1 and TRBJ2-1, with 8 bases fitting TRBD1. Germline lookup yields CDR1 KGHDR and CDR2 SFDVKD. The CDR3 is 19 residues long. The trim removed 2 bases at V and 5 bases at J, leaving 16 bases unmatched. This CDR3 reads CATSDSGQDTPRWNNEQFF. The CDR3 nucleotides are TGTGCCACCAGTGATTCGGGACAGGATACCCCCCGGTGGAACAATGAGCAGTTCTTC.